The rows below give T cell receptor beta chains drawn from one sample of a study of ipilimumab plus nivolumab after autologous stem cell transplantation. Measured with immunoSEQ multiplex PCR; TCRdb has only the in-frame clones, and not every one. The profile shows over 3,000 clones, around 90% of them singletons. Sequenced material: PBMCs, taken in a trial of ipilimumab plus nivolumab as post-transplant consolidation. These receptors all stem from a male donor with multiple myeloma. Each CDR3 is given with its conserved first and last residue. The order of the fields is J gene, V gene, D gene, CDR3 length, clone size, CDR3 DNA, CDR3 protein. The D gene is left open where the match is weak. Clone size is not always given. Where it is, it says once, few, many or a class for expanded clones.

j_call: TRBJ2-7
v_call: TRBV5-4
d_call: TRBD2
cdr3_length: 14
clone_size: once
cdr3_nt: TGTGCCAGCAGCTACTCCGGGAGGATCTACGAGCAGTACTTC
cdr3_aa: CASSYSGRIYEQYF

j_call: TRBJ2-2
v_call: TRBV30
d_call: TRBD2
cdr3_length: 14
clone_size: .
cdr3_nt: TGTGCCTGGAGTGAGGGACTAGGGACCGGGGAGCTGTTTTTT
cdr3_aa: CAWSEGLGTGELFF

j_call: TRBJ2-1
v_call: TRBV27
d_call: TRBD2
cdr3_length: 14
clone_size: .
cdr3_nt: TGTGCCAGCAGCGTAGCGGGGGGCTACAATGAGCAGTTCTTC
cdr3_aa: CASSVAGGYNEQFF

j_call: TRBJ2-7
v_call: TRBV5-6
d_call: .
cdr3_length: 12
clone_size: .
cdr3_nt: TGTGCCAGCAGCTTGCTTGAATACGAGCAGTACTTC
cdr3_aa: CASSLLEYEQYF

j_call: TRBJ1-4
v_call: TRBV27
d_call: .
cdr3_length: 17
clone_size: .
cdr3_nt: TGTGCCAGCAGTTTAATAGGGGCGCGAGCAACTGGTGAAAAACTGTTTTTT
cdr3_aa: CASSLIGARATGEKLFF

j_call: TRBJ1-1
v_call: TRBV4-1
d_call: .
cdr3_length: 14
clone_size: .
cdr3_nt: TGCGCCAGCAGCCAAGTGGGACTGAACACTGAAGCTTTCTTT
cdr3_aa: CASSQVGLNTEAFF

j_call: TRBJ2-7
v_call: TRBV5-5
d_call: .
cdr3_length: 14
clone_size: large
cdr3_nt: TGTGCCAGCAGCTTCCAGGGCGGCTCCTACGAGCAGTACTTC
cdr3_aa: CASSFQGGSYEQYF

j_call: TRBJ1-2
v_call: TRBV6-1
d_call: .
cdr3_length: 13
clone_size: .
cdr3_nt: TGTGCCAGCAGTGAGTCGGGGGCAGGTGGCTACACCTTC
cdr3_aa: CASSESGAGGYTF

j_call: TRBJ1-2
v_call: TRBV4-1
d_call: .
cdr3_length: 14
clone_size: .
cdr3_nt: TGCGCCAGCAGCCAAGGATCGGGCCTCTATGGCTACACCTTC
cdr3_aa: CASSQGSGLYGYTF

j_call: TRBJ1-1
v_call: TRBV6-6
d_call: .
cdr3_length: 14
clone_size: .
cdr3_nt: TGTGCCAGCAGTACCCGGAGGGTGAACACTGAAGCTTTCTTT
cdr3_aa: CASSTRRVNTEAFF

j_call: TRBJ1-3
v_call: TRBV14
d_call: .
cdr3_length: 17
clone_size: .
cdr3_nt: TGTGCCAGCAGCCAAGGAGGGGGACAAGTCTCTGGAAACACCATATATTTT
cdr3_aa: CASSQGGGQVSGNTIYF

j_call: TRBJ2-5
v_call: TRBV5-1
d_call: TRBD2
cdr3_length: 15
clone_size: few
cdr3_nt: TGCGCCAGCAGCGGAACGACTAGCGGGATTGAGACCCAGTACTTC
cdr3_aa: CASSGTTSGIETQYF

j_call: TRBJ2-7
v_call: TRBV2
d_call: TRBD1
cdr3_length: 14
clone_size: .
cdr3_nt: TGTGCCAGCATAGGGACAGGGGCCACCTACGAGCAGTACTTC
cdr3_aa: CASIGTGATYEQYF

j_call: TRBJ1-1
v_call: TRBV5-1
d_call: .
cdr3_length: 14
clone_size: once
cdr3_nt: TGCGCCAGCAGCTTGAGGGGTCAGGGCACTGAAGCTTTCTTT
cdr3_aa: CASSLRGQGTEAFF

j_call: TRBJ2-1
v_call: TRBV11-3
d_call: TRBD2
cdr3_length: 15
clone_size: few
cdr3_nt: TGTGCCAGCAGCCAGGGGCTAGCGGGAGTGGGTGAGCAGTTCTTC
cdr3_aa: CASSQGLAGVGEQFF

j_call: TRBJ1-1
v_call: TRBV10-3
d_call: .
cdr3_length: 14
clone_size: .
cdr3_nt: TGTGCCATCAGTAAGGACCTCCGGGAGACTGAAGCTTTCTTT
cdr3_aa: CAISKDLRETEAFF

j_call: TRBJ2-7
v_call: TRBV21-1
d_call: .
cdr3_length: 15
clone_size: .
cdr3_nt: TGTGCCAGCAGCGGGAACATGGGGGGAAGCTACGAGCAGTACTTC
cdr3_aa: CASSGNMGGSYEQYF

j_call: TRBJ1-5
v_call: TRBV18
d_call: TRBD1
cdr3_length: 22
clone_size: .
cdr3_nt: TGTGCCAGCTCACCACCGGATCGGCCGGACAGGAAAATTGTAGAGAGCAATCAGCCCCAGCATTTT
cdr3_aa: CASSPPDRPDRKIVESNQPQHF

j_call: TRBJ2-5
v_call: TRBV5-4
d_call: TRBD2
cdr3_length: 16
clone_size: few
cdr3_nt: TGTGCCAGCAGCTTGGCCGGACTAGCGGGAGAGGAGACCCAGTACTTC
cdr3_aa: CASSLAGLAGEETQYF

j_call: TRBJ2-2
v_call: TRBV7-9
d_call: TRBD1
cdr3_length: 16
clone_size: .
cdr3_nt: TGTGCCAGCGACAATCCGGGACAGGGGATCTCCGGGGAGCTGTTTTTT
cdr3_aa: CASDNPGQGISGELFF

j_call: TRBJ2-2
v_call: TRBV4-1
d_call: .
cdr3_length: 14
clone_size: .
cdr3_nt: TGCGCCAGCAGCCAGCTTGGGAGCACCGGGGAGCTGTTTTTT
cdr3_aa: CASSQLGSTGELFF

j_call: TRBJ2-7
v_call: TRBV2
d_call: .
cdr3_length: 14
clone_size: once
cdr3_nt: TGTGCCAGCAGGTCGACTTCTCGCTCCTACGAGCAGTACTTC
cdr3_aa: CASRSTSRSYEQYF

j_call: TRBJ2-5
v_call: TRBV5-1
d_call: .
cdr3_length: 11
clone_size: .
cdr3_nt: TGCGCCAGCAGCACCCAAGAGACCCAGTACTTC
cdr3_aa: CASSTQETQYF

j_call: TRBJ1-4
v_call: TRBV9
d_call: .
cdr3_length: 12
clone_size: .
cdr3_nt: TGTGCCAGCAGCGTAGATAATGAAAAACTGTTTTTT
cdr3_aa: CASSVDNEKLFF

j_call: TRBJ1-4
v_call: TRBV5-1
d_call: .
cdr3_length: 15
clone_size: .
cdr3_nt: TGCGCCAGCAGCCCCGTTGGGACAACTAATGAAAAACTGTTTTTT
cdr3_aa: CASSPVGTTNEKLFF

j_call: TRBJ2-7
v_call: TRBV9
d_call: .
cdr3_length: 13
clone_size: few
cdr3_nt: TGTGCCAGCAGCGGGCTTAGAGCCTACGAGCAGTACTTC
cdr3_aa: CASSGLRAYEQYF

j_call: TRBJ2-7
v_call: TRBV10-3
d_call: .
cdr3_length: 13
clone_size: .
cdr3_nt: TGTGCCCTCGCCCCGGGACTTTGCTACGAGCAGTACTTC
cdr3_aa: CALAPGLCYEQYF

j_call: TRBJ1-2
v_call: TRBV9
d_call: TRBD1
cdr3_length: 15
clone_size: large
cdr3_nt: TGTGCCAGCAGTGGTAATACAGGGGGTAGCTATGGCTACACCTTC
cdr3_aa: CASSGNTGGSYGYTF

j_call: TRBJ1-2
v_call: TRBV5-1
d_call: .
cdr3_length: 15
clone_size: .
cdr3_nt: TGCGCCAGCAGCTTGGCGGCAGGGACATACGATGGCTACACCTTC
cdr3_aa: CASSLAAGTYDGYTF

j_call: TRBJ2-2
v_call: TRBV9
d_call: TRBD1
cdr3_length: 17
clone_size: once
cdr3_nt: TGTGCCAGCACCGGCGGGCCCGGGACAGGGCTCTTCGGGGAGCTGTTTTTT
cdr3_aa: CASTGGPGTGLFGELFF

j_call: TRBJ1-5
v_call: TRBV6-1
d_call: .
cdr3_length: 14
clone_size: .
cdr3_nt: TGTGCCAGCAGGCTGGACAGCCCTTTGGGGCCCCAGCATTTT
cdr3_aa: CASRLDSPLGPQHF

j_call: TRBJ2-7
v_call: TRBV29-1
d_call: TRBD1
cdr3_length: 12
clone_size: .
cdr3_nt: TGCAGCGTTGACGACAGGGGCTACGAGCAGTACTTC
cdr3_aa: CSVDDRGYEQYF

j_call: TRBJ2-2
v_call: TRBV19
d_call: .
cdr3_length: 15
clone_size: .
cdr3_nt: TGTGCCAGTAGTGGGGGGTTTAGGGCGCGCGGGGAGCTGTTTTTT
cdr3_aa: CASSGGFRARGELFF

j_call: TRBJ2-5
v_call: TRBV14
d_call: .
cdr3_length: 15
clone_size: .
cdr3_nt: TGTGCCAGCAGCCAATTGGGACCCAAAACCGGGACCCAGTACTTC
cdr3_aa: CASSQLGPKTGTQYF

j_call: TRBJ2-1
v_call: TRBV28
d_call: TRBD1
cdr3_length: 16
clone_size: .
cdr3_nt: TGTGCCAGCAGTCGGGGGACAGGGAAGGCCTACAATGAGCAGTTCTTC
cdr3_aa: CASSRGTGKAYNEQFF

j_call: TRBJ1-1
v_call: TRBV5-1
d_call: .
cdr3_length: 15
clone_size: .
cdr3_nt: TGCGCCAGCAGCTTCACAGAACTCATGAACACTGAAGCTTTCTTT
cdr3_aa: CASSFTELMNTEAFF

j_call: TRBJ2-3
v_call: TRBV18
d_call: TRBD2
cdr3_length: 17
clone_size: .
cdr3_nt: TGTGCCAGCTCACCAGGGACTAGCGGGAGCGGCACAGATACGCAGTATTTT
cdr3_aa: CASSPGTSGSGTDTQYF

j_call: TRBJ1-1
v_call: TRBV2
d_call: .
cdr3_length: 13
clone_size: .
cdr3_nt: TGTGCCAGCAAGGGACACCTGAACACTGAAGCTTTCTTT
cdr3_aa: CASKGHLNTEAFF

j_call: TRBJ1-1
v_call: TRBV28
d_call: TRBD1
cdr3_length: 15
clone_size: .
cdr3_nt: TGTGCCAGCAGAGAGGGACAGGGCGTGAACACTGAAGCTTTCTTT
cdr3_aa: CASREGQGVNTEAFF

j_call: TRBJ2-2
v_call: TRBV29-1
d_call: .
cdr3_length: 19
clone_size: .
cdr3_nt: TGCAGCGTTGAATGGGGGCCCCAAACGGCGGGACCGACCACCGGGGAGCTGTTTTTT
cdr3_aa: CSVEWGPQTAGPTTGELFF

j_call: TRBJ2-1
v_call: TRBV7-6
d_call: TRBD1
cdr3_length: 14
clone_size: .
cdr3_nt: TGTGCCAGCAGCGCCGGGACAGGGTATTATGAGCAGTTCTTC
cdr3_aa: CASSAGTGYYEQFF

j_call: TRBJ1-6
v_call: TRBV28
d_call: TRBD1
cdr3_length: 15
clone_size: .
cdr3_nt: TGTGCCAGCAGTCCTCGGACAGGGGGGGGTTCACCCCTCCACTTT
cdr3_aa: CASSPRTGGGSPLHF

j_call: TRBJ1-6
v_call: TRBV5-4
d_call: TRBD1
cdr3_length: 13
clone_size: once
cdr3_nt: TGTGCCAGCAACAGGGGAAGAAATTCACCCCTCCACTTT
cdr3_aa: CASNRGRNSPLHF

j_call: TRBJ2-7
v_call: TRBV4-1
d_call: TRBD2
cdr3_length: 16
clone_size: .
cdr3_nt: TGCGCCAGCAGCCGAGGGACTAGCGGGACAATCTACGAGCAGTACTTC
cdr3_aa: CASSRGTSGTIYEQYF

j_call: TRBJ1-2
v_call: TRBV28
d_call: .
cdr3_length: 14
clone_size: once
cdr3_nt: TGTGCCAGCAGTTCACCGGGGCAGGGTCAGGGCTACACCTTC
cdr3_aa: CASSSPGQGQGYTF

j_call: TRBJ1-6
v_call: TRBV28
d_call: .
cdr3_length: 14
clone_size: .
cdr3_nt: TGTGCCAGCAGTTTCGGCCATTTTAATTCACCCCTCCACTTT
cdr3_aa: CASSFGHFNSPLHF

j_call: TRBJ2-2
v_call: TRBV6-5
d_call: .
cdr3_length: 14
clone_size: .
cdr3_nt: TGTGCCAGCAGTTACGACGGCACCACCGGGGAGCTGTTTTTT
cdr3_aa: CASSYDGTTGELFF

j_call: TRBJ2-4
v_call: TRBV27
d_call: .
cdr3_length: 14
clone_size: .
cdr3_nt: TGTGCCAGCAGCCCGGGACTGACCAAAAACATTCAGTACTTC
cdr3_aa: CASSPGLTKNIQYF

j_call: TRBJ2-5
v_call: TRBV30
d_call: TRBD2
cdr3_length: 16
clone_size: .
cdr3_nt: TGTGCCTGGACCCCCCCGGGGCTAGCGGGAGCAGAGACCCAGTACTTC
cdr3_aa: CAWTPPGLAGAETQYF

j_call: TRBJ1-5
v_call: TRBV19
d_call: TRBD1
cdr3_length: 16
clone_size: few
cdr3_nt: TGTGCCAGTAGTACCTGGACAGGGGGCGGCAATCAGCCCCAGCATTTT
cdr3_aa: CASSTWTGGGNQPQHF

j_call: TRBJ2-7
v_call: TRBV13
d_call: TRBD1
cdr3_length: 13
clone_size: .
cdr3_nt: TGTGCCAGCAGGGGACAGGGTTCCTACGAGCAGTACTTC
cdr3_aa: CASRGQGSYEQYF

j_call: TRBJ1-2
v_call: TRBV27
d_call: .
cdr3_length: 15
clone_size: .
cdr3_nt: TGTGCCAGCAGTTTAACAAGGGGACTACTGAATGGCTACACCTTC
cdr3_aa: CASSLTRGLLNGYTF

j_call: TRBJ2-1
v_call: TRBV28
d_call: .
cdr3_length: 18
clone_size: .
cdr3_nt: TGTGCCAGCAGTTTCGCCAAGACTAGTGAAGGACCGAACAATGAGCAGTTCTTC
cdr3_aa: CASSFAKTSEGPNNEQFF

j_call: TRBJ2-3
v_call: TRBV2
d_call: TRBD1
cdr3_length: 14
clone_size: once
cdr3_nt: TGTGCCAGTTACCGGGACAGTACAACAGATACGCAGTATTTT
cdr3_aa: CASYRDSTTDTQYF

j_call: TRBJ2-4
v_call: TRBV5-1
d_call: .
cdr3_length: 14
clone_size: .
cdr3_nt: TGCGCCAGCAGCTTGGCCGGCAATGAAAACATTCAGTACTTC
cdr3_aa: CASSLAGNENIQYF

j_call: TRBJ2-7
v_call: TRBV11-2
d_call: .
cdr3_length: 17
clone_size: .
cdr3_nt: TGTGCCAGCAGCTTAGGGACCCTGGATTGGGTCAGCTACGAGCAGTACTTC
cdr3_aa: CASSLGTLDWVSYEQYF

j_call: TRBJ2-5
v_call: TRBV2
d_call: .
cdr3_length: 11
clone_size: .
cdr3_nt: TGTGCCAGCAGGGCCGAAAAGACCCAGTACTTC
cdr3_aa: CASRAEKTQYF